The next 11 T cell receptor beta chains were all read from a single sample in a study of blood T cell repertoires in COVID-19. Sequencing used immunoSEQ multiplex PCR; TCRdb keeps in-frame clones, though not all of them. The sample records approximately 670,000 clones, 75% to 90% being singletons. The sample comprised peripheral blood. All receptors come from a young woman with acute or convalescent COVID-19.

The genes are TRBV24-1 and TRBJ2-1; TRBD2 might be the D (7 bases). V lost 3 bases and J lost 6, with 14 bases in between. This CDR3 spans 15 amino acids. From germline, CDR1 is KGHDR and CDR2 SFDVKD. The CDR3 region has the DNA TGTGCCACCAGTGATACTAGGGGGGGGCTCAATGAGCAGTTCTTC. Translated: CATSDTRGGLNEQFF.

The genes are TRBV6-5 and TRBJ1-5; no reliable D call. There are 13 residues in the CDR3. From germline, CDR1 is MNHEY and CDR2 SVGAGI. V was clipped by 0 bases and J by 6 bases, with 6 bases between them. The CDR3: CASSYSRSQPQHF. The CDR3 nucleotides are TGTGCCAGCAGTTACTCGAGGTCTCAGCCCCAGCATTTT.

V and J are TRBV6-5 and TRBJ1-3; 7 bases are shared with TRBD1. CDR1 and CDR2 from the germline V gene are MNHEY and SVGAGI. V shed 5 bases and J 5 bases; nucleotides not matched to a gene: 9. This CDR3 region has 15 residues. Written as DNA, the CDR3 is TGTGCCAGCAGTCCCTGGGACAGCCTAAGAAACACCATATATTTT. It codes for CASSPWDSLRNTIYF.

The genes are TRBV2 and TRBJ1-4; D remains unclear. The germline CDR1 and CDR2 sequences are SNHLY and FYNNEI. Trimming pared 11 bases from V and 4 bases from J, leaving 11 bases between. This CDR3 comprises 12 residues. The CDR3: CAVRSINEKLFF. The CDR3 nucleotides are TGTGCCGTGAGGTCCATTAATGAAAAACTGTTTTTT.

V usage is TRBV9 and J usage is TRBJ2-5; 15 bases agree with TRBD2. The CDR3 spans 19 residues. Looked up from germline, CDR1 is SGDLS and CDR2 is YYNGEE. V lost 4 bases and J lost 2; bases outside the gene matches: 12. For the CDR3, the DNA is TGTGCCAGCAGCCCCCTCCGGACTAGCGGGGGGGGCCGACAAGAGACCCAGTACTTC. It codes for CASSPLRTSGGGRQETQYF.

The V and J genes are TRBV5-3 and TRBJ1-1, with 7 bases that match TRBD1. TRBV5-3 is known as an ORF, though its function is uncertain. The CDR3 length is 14 residues. The trim removed 6 bases at V and 1 base at J, leaving 6 bases unmatched. CDR3 loop: CARTSTGWNTEAFF. The CDR3 nucleotides are TGTGCCAGAACCTCGACAGGGTGGAACACTGAAGCTTTCTTT.

The chain joins TRBV11-2 to TRBJ2-1; 8 bases are shared with TRBD1. CDR1 and CDR2 from the germline V gene are SGHAT and FQNNGV. The CDR3 runs 14 residues. The trim removed 6 bases at V and 8 bases at J, leaving 9 bases unmatched. The CDR3 region has the DNA TGTGCCAGCAGTAACACCCCAGGGGGCGATGAGCAGTTCTTC. Its translation: CASSNTPGGDEQFF. The complete variable domain, with remaining parts taken from reference TRBV11-2 and TRBJ2-1, reads EAGVAQSPRYKIIEKRQSVAFWCNPISGHATLYWYQQILGQGPKLLIQFQNNGVVDDSQLPKDRFSAERLKGVDSTLKIQPAKLEDSAVYLCASSNTPGGDEQFFGPGTRLTVL.

The genes are TRBV10-2 and TRBJ1-5; D not certain. V was pared by 0 bases and J by 7 bases, with 10 bases between. Per the germline V gene, CDR1 is WSHSY and CDR2 is SAAADI. The CDR3 covers 14 residues. CDR3 coding DNA: TGCGCCAGCAGTGAGTCGGGAGGGCCCCAGCCCCAGCATTTT. Translation gives CASSESGGPQPQHF.

The chain is built from TRBV3-1 (or the pseudogene TRBV3-2) and TRBJ1-2; no firm D call. CDR1 is LGHDT and CDR2 is YNNKEL in the germline V gene (reference sequence). V lost 0 bases, J lost 8 bases, and 13 bases lay in between. The CDR3 extends over 14 amino acids. The CDR3 protein is CASSQDWPGLGYTF. The CDR3 nucleotides are TGTGCCAGCAGCCAAGATTGGCCGGGTTTAGGCTACACCTTC.

The chain combines TRBV30 with TRBJ2-1; D remains unclear. The CDR3 length is 11 residues. Germline V gene sequence: CDR1 GTSNPN, CDR2 SVGIG (reference sequence). The V end lost 3 bases, the J end lost 10 bases, and 10 bases lay between the germline ends. The CDR3 DNA follows: TGTGCCTGGAGGGTGGAGACCGAGCAGTTCTTC. Encoded protein: CAWRVETEQFF. Full variable domain (remainder filled in from reference TRBV30 and TRBJ2-1): SQTIHQWPATLVQPVGSPLSLECTVEGTSNPNLYWYRQAAGRGLQLLFYSVGIGQISSEVPQNLSASRPQDRQFILSSKKLLLSDSGFYLCAWRVETEQFFGPGTRLTVL.

This chain uses TRBV6-2 or TRBV6-3 with TRBJ2-1, with unresolved D. Trimming stripped 0 bases from V and 8 bases from J, with 14 bases between. CDR3 size: 15 residues. The V gene's germline CDR1 is MNHEY and CDR2 SVGEGT. As DNA, the CDR3 is TGTGCCAGCAGTTACTCTGCGGTCAGAGTGGATGAGCAGTTCTTC. It encodes CASSYSAVRVDEQFF.